Each of the 14 T cell receptor beta chains below was sequenced from the same sample in a study of shared clonotypes between healthy human individuals. CD45RO negativity and positive selection for CCR7 defined naive CD8 cells, a population that excluded terminally differentiated effector memory CD45RA+ cells. Assay used: immunoSEQ multiplex PCR; TCRdb lists only in-frame clones, some missing. The table has around 700,000 clones, around 92% seen once; the top ten hold 24%. Sequenced material: naive CD8+ T cells sorted from blood. The receptor source for this set is a man aged 30 to 45 in good health.

The genes are TRBV5-1 and TRBJ2-1; D is perhaps TRBD2 (6 bases). This CDR3 contains 14 residues. The germline V and J ends were trimmed by 3 bases and 7 bases, with 14 bases remaining between them. Germline CDR1 and CDR2: SGHRS and YFSETQ. The CDR3 loop is CASSSTRGLNEQFF. The DNA of the CDR3 is TGCGCCAGCAGCTCGACTAGAGGGTTGAATGAGCAGTTCTTC.

V is TRBV7-2 and J is TRBJ1-1; the D gene is possibly TRBD1 (5 bases). The length of the CDR3 is 12 residues. Looked up from germline, CDR1 is SGHTA and CDR2 is FQGNSA. Trimming took off 3 bases at V and 10 bases at J, with 12 bases between the two ends. CDR3 in DNA: TGTGCCAGCAGCTTTTCCCGGGGCAGAGCTTTCTTT. Encoded protein: CASSFSRGRAFF.

This CDR3 is CASSEGLNSGNTIYF. The CDR3 DNA sequence: TGTGCCAGCAGCGAGGGGTTGAACTCTGGAAACACCATATATTTT. V and J are TRBV5-6 and TRBJ1-3; D possibly corresponds to TRBD1 (5 bases). CDR3 length: 15 residues. V dropped 4 bases and J dropped 0 bases, with 11 bases sitting between them. The V gene's germline CDR1 is SGHDT and CDR2 YYEEEE.

The chain is built from TRBV7-8 and TRBJ1-2, with D possibly matching TRBD1 (6 bases). V was shortened by 3 bases and J by 0 bases, with 14 bases between the two germline ends. CDR1 is SGHVS, CDR2 FQNEAQ, per germline. The CDR3 totals 16 residues. CDR3 bases: TGTGCCAGCAGCTTTCTCCCCGGGGACACTAACTATGGCTACACCTTC. As protein: CASSFLPGDTNYGYTF.

The chain links TRBV18 to TRBJ2-1; perhaps TRBD2 as D (5 bases). Germline CDR1 and CDR2: KGHSH and LQKENI. The CDR3 extends over 17 amino acids. Trimming pared 3 bases from V and 7 bases from J, leaving 22 bases between. CDR3 DNA: TGTGCCAGCTCACCCTTCACTGGGCGGGCCGGGCTAAATGAGCAGTTCTTC. This codes for CASSPFTGRAGLNEQFF. The full variable domain, rest sourced from reference TRBV18 and TRBJ2-1, is NAGVMQNPRHLVRRRGQEARLRCSPMKGHSHVYWYRQLPEEGLKFMVYLQKENIIDESGMPKERFSAEFPKEGPSILRIQQVVRGDSAAYFCASSPFTGRAGLNEQFFGPGTRLTVL.

This clone was found a few times. This chain links TRBV19 with TRBJ1-2; a weak D match, TRBD1 (5 bases). Germline CDR1 is LNHDA and CDR2 is SQIVND (reference sequence). The CDR3 sequence is 14 residues long. Trimming stripped 3 bases from V and 2 bases from J, with 10 bases between. CDR3 bases: TGTGCCAGTAGTATCCAGGGAACCAACTATGGCTACACCTTC. Translated, it gives CASSIQGTNYGYTF.

The chain is built from TRBV5-1 and TRBJ2-7; TRBD1 might be the D (6 bases). Germline V CDR1 and CDR2: SGHRS, YFSETQ. The V end was cut by 2 bases, the J end by 3 bases, with 15 bases between. The CDR3 runs 15 residues. This chain's CDR3 is CASSLRTEGGYEQYF. The CDR3 nucleotides read TGCGCCAGCAGCTTACGGACAGAAGGAGGCTACGAGCAGTACTTC. Full variable domain (rest looked up from reference TRBV5-1 and TRBJ2-7): KAGVTQTPRYLIKTRGQQVTLSCSPISGHRSVSWYQQTPGQGLQFLFEYFSETQRNKGNFPGRFSGRQFSNSRSEMNVSTLELGDSALYLCASSLRTEGGYEQYFGPGTRLTVT.

The V and J genes are TRBV18 and TRBJ2-1; TRBD2 agrees at 12 bases. Trimming removed 5 bases from V and 3 bases from J; junction bases left unmatched: 5. CDR3 length equals 16 residues. CDR1 and CDR2 from the germline V gene are KGHSH and LQKENI. The CDR3 bases are TGTGCCAGCTCAGAAGGACTAGCGGGAATCTACAATGAGCAGTTCTTC. This sequence encodes CASSEGLAGIYNEQFF.

V and J are TRBV7-7 and TRBJ2-1; D perhaps matches TRBD1 (5 bases). The CDR3 runs 13 residues. Trimming removed 8 bases at V and 8 bases at J, with 16 bases between. Per the germline V gene, CDR1 is SSHAT and CDR2 is FNYEAQ (reference sequence). The CDR3 loop reads CASGAFPNDEQFF. As DNA, the CDR3 is TGTGCCAGCGGGGCCTTTCCCAACGATGAGCAGTTCTTC.

V usage is TRBV7-9 and J usage is TRBJ2-7; 8 bases are a match to TRBD2. Germline loops: CDR1 SEHNR, CDR2 FQNEAQ (reference sequence). The CDR3 length is 14 residues. The trim removed 7 bases at V and 3 bases at J, leaving 8 bases unmatched. This CDR3 is CASTITSGNYEQYF. CDR3 in DNA: TGTGCCAGCACGATTACTAGCGGAAACTACGAGCAGTACTTC.

This clone occurred many times. The sample has other DNA sequences that encode this CDR3 too. The chain joins TRBV5-1 to TRBJ1-1; D remains ambiguous. Trimming took 0 bases from V and 1 from J, leaving 4 bases between them. The CDR3 is 13 residues long. Germline CDR1 is SGHRS and CDR2 is YFSETQ. The CDR3 nucleotides are TGCGCCAGCAGCTTGGAGGGGAACACTGAAGCTTTCTTT. Its protein product is CASSLEGNTEAFF.

As to this clone: This clone may be a read error of a much larger clone one base away. This same CDR3 is encoded by further DNA sequences in the sample. The J gene is TRBJ2-7, the V gene TRBV2; 7 bases are shared with TRBD2. Germline V CDR1 and CDR2: SNHLY, FYNNEI. Unmatched junction bases numbered 0, after V lost 7 bases and J lost 0 bases. The CDR3 runs to 12 residues. CDR3 DNA sequence: TGTGCCAGCACGGGGGGCTCCTACGAGCAGTACTTC. As protein: CASTGGSYEQYF.

Remarks on this clone: This CDR3 is also generated by other DNA sequences in the sample. This sequence joins TRBV9 and TRBJ2-5, with a possible D match to TRBD2 (6 bases). Trimming shortened V by 0 bases and J by 2 bases, and 11 bases separated the two germline ends. Germline V gives CDR1 SGDLS, CDR2 YYNGEE. The CDR3 runs 15 residues. As DNA, the CDR3 is TGTGCCAGCAGCGTAGCCGGGAGCGGGCAAGAGACCCAGTACTTC. Amino acid sequence: CASSVAGSGQETQYF.

This chain connects TRBV6-4 to TRBJ2-5, with D possibly TRBD1 on 7 matching bases. The J call is in doubt because the DNA end fits TRBJ2-7 better. Germline V gene lookup returns CDR1 MRHNA and CDR2 SNTAGT. This CDR3 comprises 14 residues. CDR3 sequence (DNA): TGTGCCAGCAATACAGGGGAGGTTACGTACGAGCAGTACTTC. Protein product: CASNTGEVTYEQYF.